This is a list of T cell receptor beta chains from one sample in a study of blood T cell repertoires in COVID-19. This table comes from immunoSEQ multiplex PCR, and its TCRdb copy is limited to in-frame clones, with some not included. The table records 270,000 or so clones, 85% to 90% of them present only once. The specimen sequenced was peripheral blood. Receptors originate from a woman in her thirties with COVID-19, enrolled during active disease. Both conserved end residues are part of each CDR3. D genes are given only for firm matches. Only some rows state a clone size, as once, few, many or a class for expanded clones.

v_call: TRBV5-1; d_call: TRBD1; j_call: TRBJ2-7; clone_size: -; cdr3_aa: CASSLPRTGYEQYF; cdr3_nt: TGCGCCAGCAGCTTGCCAAGGACAGGGTACGAGCAGTACTTC
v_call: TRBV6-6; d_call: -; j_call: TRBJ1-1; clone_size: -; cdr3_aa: CASSYSISGEAFF; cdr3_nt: TGTGCCAGCAGTTACTCTATCTCAGGGGAAGCTTTCTTT
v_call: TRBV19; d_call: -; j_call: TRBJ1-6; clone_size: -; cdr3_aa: CASSITPTGINSPLHF; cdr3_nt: TGTGCCAGTAGTATCACCCCTACAGGGATCAATTCACCCCTCCACTTT
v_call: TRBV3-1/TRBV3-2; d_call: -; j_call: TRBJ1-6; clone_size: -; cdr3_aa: CASSPRGSSPLHF; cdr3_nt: TGTGCCAGCAGCCCGCGGGGGTCTTCACCCCTCCACTTT
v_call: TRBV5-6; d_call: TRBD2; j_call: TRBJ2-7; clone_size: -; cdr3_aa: CASSFSPREGYEQYF; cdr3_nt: TGTGCCAGCAGCTTTTCCCCTAGGGAGGGCTACGAGCAGTACTTC
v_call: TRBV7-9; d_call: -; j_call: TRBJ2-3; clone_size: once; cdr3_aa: CASSSTLQGYTQYF; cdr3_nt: TGTGCCAGCAGCTCCACACTACAGGGATATACGCAGTATTTT
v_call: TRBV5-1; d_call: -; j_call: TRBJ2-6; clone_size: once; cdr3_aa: CASSLVRFSGANVLTF; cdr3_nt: TGCGCCAGCAGCTTGGTACGGTTCTCTGGGGCCAACGTCCTGACTTTC
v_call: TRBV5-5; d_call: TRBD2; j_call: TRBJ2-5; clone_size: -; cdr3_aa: CASSLPQLLAGVLYF; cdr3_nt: TGTGCCAGCAGCTTGCCCCAGTTGCTAGCGGGGGTTTTGTACTTC
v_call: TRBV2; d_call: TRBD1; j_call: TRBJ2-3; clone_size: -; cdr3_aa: CASSSPGGETDTQYF; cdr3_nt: TGTGCCAGCAGCTCCCCAGGGGGCGAAACAGATACGCAGTATTTT
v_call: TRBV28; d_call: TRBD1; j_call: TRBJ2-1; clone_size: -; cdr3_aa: CATYAGQGYNEQFF; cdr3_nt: TGTGCCACTTACGCGGGACAGGGATACAATGAGCAGTTCTTC
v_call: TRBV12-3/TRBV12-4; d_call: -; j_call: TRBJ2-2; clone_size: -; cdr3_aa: CASSSNTGELFF; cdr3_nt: TGTGCCAGCAGTTCAAACACCGGGGAGCTGTTTTTT